A selection of T cell receptor beta chains follows, all from one sample in a study of OX40 agonist ivuxolimab in advanced cancers. Produced via immunoSEQ multiplex PCR; TCRdb's table is partial and in-frame only. The data contain about 84,000 clones, nearly 95% of them singletons. This material consisted of CD4+ or CD8+ T cells sorted from blood, taken in a trial of the OX40 agonist ivuxolimab. The source of these receptors is an adult with an advanced solid tumor such as melanoma, head and neck, liver or kidney cancer. CDR3s include the opening cysteine and the closing phenylalanine or tryptophan. D genes are given only for firm matches.

d_gene: -; v_gene: TRBV19; len: 14; j_gene: TRBJ2-7; CDR3nt: TGTGCCAGTAGTTGGCCACTCCGACCCTACGAGCAGTACTTC; CDR3aa: CASSWPLRPYEQYF
d_gene: TRBD2; v_gene: TRBV7-2; len: 21; j_gene: TRBJ2-2; CDR3nt: TGTGCCAGCAGCTTAGCACGCATTCAACTGTTAGCGGGACGAAATACCGGGGAGCTGTTTTTT; CDR3aa: CASSLARIQLLAGRNTGELFF
d_gene: -; v_gene: TRBV28; len: 16; j_gene: TRBJ2-4; CDR3nt: TGTGCCAGCAGTTTATTCGGGGGGCAAGCCAAAAACATTCAGTACTTC; CDR3aa: CASSLFGGQAKNIQYF
d_gene: -; v_gene: TRBV9; len: 15; j_gene: TRBJ1-2; CDR3nt: TGTGCCAGCAGCGTTTTTGGAGGGATTAACTATGGCTACACCTTC; CDR3aa: CASSVFGGINYGYTF
d_gene: -; v_gene: TRBV27; len: 19; j_gene: TRBJ2-3; CDR3nt: TGTGCCAGCAGCCCACAACAAATCGGTTACAGAGTGATCACAGATACGCAGTATTTT; CDR3aa: CASSPQQIGYRVITDTQYF
d_gene: TRBD2; v_gene: TRBV14; len: 17; j_gene: TRBJ2-1; CDR3nt: TGTGCCAGCAGCCAAGATATTCAGCGGGAGACCCCCTATGAGCAGTTCTTC; CDR3aa: CASSQDIQRETPYEQFF
d_gene: TRBD1; v_gene: TRBV27; len: 15; j_gene: TRBJ1-5; CDR3nt: TGTGCCAGCAGTTTAGGGACAGGGGGCAATCAGCCCCAGCATTTT; CDR3aa: CASSLGTGGNQPQHF
d_gene: -; v_gene: TRBV9; len: 15; j_gene: TRBJ2-3; CDR3nt: TGTGCCAGCAGCACCCCCCTGCCGGGCACAGATACGCAGTATTTT; CDR3aa: CASSTPLPGTDTQYF
d_gene: TRBD1; v_gene: TRBV11-2; len: 13; j_gene: TRBJ1-4; CDR3nt: TGTGCCAGCAGCCCGGGACAGTCCCAATGGCTGTTTTTT; CDR3aa: CASSPGQSQWLFF
d_gene: -; v_gene: TRBV9; len: 11; j_gene: TRBJ2-5; CDR3nt: TGTGCCAGCAGCGTAGACGAGACCCAGTACTTC; CDR3aa: CASSVDETQYF
d_gene: TRBD1; v_gene: TRBV2; len: 13; j_gene: TRBJ2-7; CDR3nt: TGTGCCAGCTTCGGACAGGGGTCCTACGAGCAGTACTTC; CDR3aa: CASFGQGSYEQYF